This T cell receptor (beta chain) is from a study of blood T cell repertoires in COVID-19 (dated by TCRdb to about 2020). A note on the overall study: Samples from collaborators originated in the United States, Italy and Spain and spanned both the acute and convalescent phases of COVID-19. The prospective study material was composed of cDNA or gDNA derived from T cells, B-cell-depleted T cells, or PBMCs. Subjects who had been exposed to COVID-19, were actively infected with it, or had recovered from it provided the deeply sampled blood TCRbeta repertoires that made up the dataset. The repertoires were released in a freely available public database intended as a resource for research on the immune response to SARS-CoV-2. Samples came from the ongoing ImmuneRACE study (first 160 participants) plus 1,254 subjects from 6 global collaborators. A de-identified subject ID, COVID-19 status, age in years and sex were almost always included in the sample metadata. HLA class I and class II types, where available, came from metadata supplied by the sample provider rather than from assay-based typing.

The paper as a whole reports these results and caveats: The amount of clinical and demographic metadata varied by source and participant and was provided uncurated.

The CDR3 measures 11 amino acids from cysteine to phenylalanine. Kept here is only the CDR3 DNA, which spans 33 bases and is read in frame from base 1. V is cut back by 3 bases and J by 12 bases, with 4 bases in the junction unmatched. The germline V gene supplies CDR1 SGHDT and CDR2 YYEEEE. A word on this clone: Its antigen is unknown. Base qualities are not provided; no much larger clone lies one nucleotide away.

TCRbeta CDR3 regions were amplified from genomic DNA by means of the immunoSEQ Assay, a bias-controlled multiplex PCR. The original pipeline was this. The number of nucleated cells in each sample was estimated from the amplification of reference gene primers within the assay. To quantify the absolute abundance of each unique TCRbeta CDR3 rearrangement, sequence reads were collapsed and filtered. For each sample, productive Simpson clonality was calculated as the square root of Simpson's diversity index across productive rearrangements. TCRdb carries this immuneACCESS record with in-frame sequences only. Its versions omit some clonotypes, under half of them owing to an unresolved V gene in the studies checked, with the rest unexplained. Clonal size and the V and J genes are those of that table, whereas D and trimming came from the DNA. This sample gives 430,000 or so clones in total; over 85% of them show up just once. The ten largest account for roughly 0.78% of the sample.

At one collaborating source in Seattle, patients were enrolled during active infection and were followed longitudinally through the course of disease. Whole blood was collected in K2EDTA tubes by collaborating institutions according to the institutions' own protocols. Collaborator samples were shipped for TCRbeta analysis as frozen whole blood, isolated PBMCs, or DNA extracted from either sample type. The TCR sequence derives from a young man with COVID-19, enrolled during active disease. The rearrangement combines TRBV5-6 with TRBJ2-7; a stretch of 9 junction bases matches TRBD1. Specimen: peripheral blood. Here the CDR3 is given as CASSSGQGLYF. DNA sequence: TGTGCCAGCAGCTCAGGACAGGGGTTGTACTTC.